One sample yielded the 11 T cell receptor beta chains listed below, sequenced in a study of blood T cells in healthy people across ages. A J-beta primer mix and a sample-barcoded 5' primer were used in a second PCR of about 7 to 12 cycles. In TCRdb, the 5' RACE reads were re-called with MiXCR into one record per CDR3 protein. The data contain about 2 million distinct CDR3 sequences, roughly 52% of them seen just once; the ten biggest clones take up about 2.1%. The sequenced sample was blood. The receptors stem from a woman between 35 and 50 years old in good health.

This chain joins TRBV28 and TRBJ2-3; 10 bases agree with TRBD1. Germline lookup yields CDR1 MDHEN and CDR2 SYDVKM. The CDR3 loop spans 16 amino acids. The J segment lost 3 bases and the V segment lost 2 bases, leaving 5 bases of the junction unmatched. This CDR3 is CASSLDRGLGTDTQYF. In nucleotides, the CDR3 is TGTGCCAGCAGTTTAGACAGGGGGCTCGGGACAGATACGCAGTATTTT.

Comment on this clonotype: The junction departs from the called germline gene at one end, perhaps through a read error. V gene TRBV20-1 combines with J gene TRBJ2-1; TRBD2 aligns across 7 bases. The CDR3 length is 15 residues. Germline-derived CDR1 and CDR2 are DFQATT and SNEGSKA (reference sequence). The CDR3 sequence: CSASFRAGLYNGQFF. The CDR3 DNA reads TGCAGTGCTAGCTTTCGAGCGGGACTCTACAATGGGCAGTTCTTC.

This clonotype was counted between two and nine times. The V gene is TRBV20-1, the J gene TRBJ1-4; TRBD1 is a possible D gene (5 bases). The germline V gene encodes CDR1 DFQATT and CDR2 SNEGSKA (reference sequence). The CDR3 runs 15 residues. Trimming pared 0 bases from V and 5 bases from J, leaving 13 bases between. CDR3 amino acids: CSARDLTGRNEKLFF. The CDR3 DNA is TGCAGTGCTAGAGATCTTACAGGAAGAAATGAAAAACTGTTTTTT.

The V gene is TRBV24-1, the J gene TRBJ2-5, with no clear D. The CDR3 is made up of 12 amino acids. Germline V gene data show CDR1 as KGHDR and CDR2 as SFDVKD. The ends were cut back, 8 bases at V and 11 bases at J, with 17 bases in the middle. DNA of the CDR3: TGTGCCACCATTAGCTCATACAATGAGCAGTACTTC. Protein sequence: CATISSYNEQYF.

In this sample, this clonotype turned up a few times. CDR3 coding DNA: TGTGCCAGCAGCCCTCGGGACTCGCGGGGGGTAGTTGGCTACACCTTC. Translation: CASSPRDSRGVVGYTF. The rearrangement links TRBV7-6 to TRBJ1-2, with D perhaps matching TRBD1 (5 bases). The V gene's germline CDR1 is SGHVS and CDR2 FNYEAQ. Trimming removed 5 bases from V and 7 bases from J, with 23 bases in between. The CDR3 length is 16 residues.

This sequence joins TRBV15 and TRBJ2-5; D unclear. There are 13 residues in the CDR3. Germline V lookup: CDR1 LNHNV, CDR2 YYDKDF (reference sequence). The V end was cut by 0 bases, the J end by 4 bases, with 6 bases between. The CDR3 reads CATSRDRVETQYF. DNA of the CDR3: TGTGCCACCAGCAGAGATAGGGTAGAGACCCAGTACTTC.

Note on this clonotype: At one end the junction does not follow the germline gene, possibly because of a read error. This chain connects TRBV28 to TRBJ2-4, with D unclear. The J call could be wrong; TRBJ2-7 is a better fit for the DNA end. The CDR3 covers 11 residues. Germline V gene lookup returns CDR1 MDHEN and CDR2 SYDVKM. The CDR3 DNA reads TGTACCAGCAGCCTCGCCTACGAGCAGTACTTC. It encodes CTSSLAYEQYF.

This clonotype has only a few counts. The chain links TRBV14 to TRBJ2-6; possibly TRBD1 for D (6 bases). The CDR3 has 19 residues. The germline V gene has CDR1 SGHDN and CDR2 FVKESK. The V gene lost 4 bases and the J gene lost 0 bases, with 19 bases spanning the gap. The CDR3 nucleotides are TGTGCCAGCAGCCCTTGGTTTGCAGGGACATCCTCTGGGGCCAACGTCCTGACTTTC. This encodes CASSPWFAGTSSGANVLTF.

The V gene is TRBV25-1, the J gene TRBJ2-5; D might be TRBD1 (5 bases). The CDR3 runs to 15 residues. CDR1 and CDR2 (germline): MGHDK, SYGVNS. The V and J ends lost 4 bases and 2 bases respectively, with 14 bases between them. CDR3 protein: CASSVKRQSQETQYF. For the CDR3, the DNA is TGTGCCAGCAGTGTTAAGAGACAGTCTCAAGAGACCCAGTACTTC.

In this sample, this clonotype turned up a few times. The chain employs TRBV5-1 and TRBJ2-7; D tentatively fits TRBD1 or TRBD2 (6 bases each). The V end lost 1 base, the J end lost 6 bases, and 14 bases lay between the germline ends. This CDR3 region has 14 residues. Germline V gene data show CDR1 as SGHRS and CDR2 as YFSETQ. CDR3 sequence reads: CASSLSGAGTEQYF. The CDR3, as DNA: TGCGCCAGCAGCTTGTCGGGGGCAGGGACCGAGCAGTACTTC.

V and J are TRBV6-5 and TRBJ2-2, with 8 bases that match TRBD2. Germline CDR1 is MNHEY and CDR2 is SVGAGI. V was pared by 10 bases and J by 5 bases, with 9 bases of the junction left unmatched. The CDR3 spans 14 residues. The CDR3 DNA reads as TGTGCCATCGCCGGGACTAGGGGAACCGGGGAGCTGTTTTTT. Its protein is CAIAGTRGTGELFF.